These 26 T cell receptor beta chains were all obtained from the same sample, sequenced in a study of T cells of healthy individuals. TCRdb called the 5' RACE reads again in MiXCR, with one record for every CDR3 protein. The data show nearly 100,000 distinct CDR3 sequences, 15% to 20% seen once. The receptors stem from a human donor in good health.

The J gene is TRBJ2-7, the V gene TRBV6-6; TRBD2 matches at 11 bases. The CDR3 is 14 residues long. Germline V gene sequence: CDR1 MNHNY, CDR2 SVGAGI (reference sequence). J gave up 2 bases and V 6 bases, and 3 bases lay outside the gene matches. The CDR3 DNA sequence: TGTGCCAGCAGCCTTAGCGGGGGGGCCTACGAGCAGTACTTC. Its protein product is CASSLSGGAYEQYF.

The V and J genes are TRBV20-1 and TRBJ2-1, with 10 bases that match TRBD2. CDR1 DFQATT and CDR2 SNEGSKA come from the germline V gene (reference sequence). The CDR3 loop spans 15 amino acids. V gave up 6 bases and J gave up 6 bases; unmatched junction bases: 11. The CDR3 region is CSAPNWPSGGNEQFF. The CDR3 nucleotides read TGCAGTGCGCCGAACTGGCCTAGCGGGGGCAATGAGCAGTTCTTC.

Only a few counts were recorded for this clonotype. The chain employs TRBV9 and TRBJ2-3; 9 bases fit TRBD2. In germline, CDR1 is SGDLS, CDR2 YYNGEE. The ends lost 3 bases at V and 4 bases at J; junction bases unmatched: 9. The CDR3 sequence is 16 residues long. CDR3 coding DNA: TGTGCCAGCAGCGGAAGACTAGCGGCAAACCCAGATACGCAGTATTTT. Its translation: CASSGRLAANPDTQYF.

This clonotype has a handful of counts. DNA for the CDR3: TGTGCCAGCAGTTACCGGACCGGTGCCTACGAGCAGTACTTC. Protein: CASSYRTGAYEQYF. This chain links TRBV6-5 with TRBJ2-7; D unresolved. Trimming removed 2 bases from V and 2 bases from J, with 10 bases in between. The CDR3 is made up of 14 amino acids. Germline CDR1 reads MNHEY; CDR2 reads SVGAGI.

This clonotype was detected ten times or more. V is TRBV3-1 and J is TRBJ2-3, with D hard to call. This CDR3 has 17 residues. V lost 1 base and J lost 0, with 14 bases in between. Germline loops: CDR1 LGHDT, CDR2 YNNKEL (reference sequence). DNA for the CDR3: TGTGCCAGCAGCCAAGTTAGTCGGACCCGTAGCACAGATACGCAGTATTTT. This encodes CASSQVSRTRSTDTQYF.

The J gene is TRBJ1-5, the V gene TRBV21-1; the D call TRBD1 from the table was never checked on the DNA. TRBV21-1 is designated a pseudogene. This CDR3 is built from 18 residues. CDR3 region: CASSKRGEETGDDQPQHF. The CDR3 DNA reads as TGTGCCAGCAGCAAACGGGGAGAAGAGACAGGGGACGATCAGCCCCAGCATTTT.

The chain has TRBV20-1 and TRBJ1-1; D is perhaps TRBD1 (5 bases). CDR1 DFQATT and CDR2 SNEGSKA come from the germline V gene (reference sequence). V dropped 5 bases and J dropped 3 bases, with 16 bases sitting between them. The CDR3 extends over 14 amino acids. CDR3 nucleotide sequence: TGCAGTGCTGGACCCGGCGGGGACGACACTGAAGCTTTCTTT. Translated: CSAGPGGDDTEAFF.

This clonotype was recorded a few times. For the CDR3, the DNA is TGCGCCAGCAGCCAAGACTTTTCGAATAACTATGGCTACACCTTC. It specifies CASSQDFSNNYGYTF. The chain joins TRBV4-1 to TRBJ1-2; D ambiguous. Trimming pared 0 bases from V and 1 base from J, leaving 9 bases between. CDR3 length: 15 residues. The germline V gene encodes CDR1 MGHRA and CDR2 YSYEKL.

A few counts support this clonotype. The rearrangement links TRBV20-1 to TRBJ2-7; D is possibly TRBD1 or TRBD2 (5 bases each). The length of the CDR3 is 11 residues. The V gene lost 1 base and the J gene lost 6 bases, with 7 bases spanning the gap. Germline V lookup: CDR1 DFQATT, CDR2 SNEGSKA (reference sequence). The DNA of the CDR3 is TGCAGTGCTAGAGCGGGGACCGAGCAGTACTTC. Its protein is CSARAGTEQYF.

This sequence joins TRBV30 and TRBJ2-7; D perhaps matches TRBD1 (6 bases). The V end was cut by 4 bases, the J end by 5 bases, with 15 bases between. The CDR3 is made up of 13 amino acids. Germline lookup yields CDR1 GTSNPN and CDR2 SVGIG (reference sequence). The CDR3 bases are TGTGCCTGGACTCCGGGACAAGGGAACGAGCAGTACTTC. Encoded protein: CAWTPGQGNEQYF.

This clonotype was recorded many times. The chain couples TRBV4-3 to TRBJ1-6, with D possibly being TRBD1 (5 bases). The CDR3 extends over 18 amino acids. Germline values: CDR1 LGHNA, CDR2 YSLEER. Trimming took off 2 bases at V and 0 bases at J, with 14 bases between the two ends. CDR3 loop: CASSQNGGGSSYNSPLHF. The CDR3 bases are TGCGCCAGCAGCCAAAATGGGGGAGGGAGCTCCTATAATTCACCCCTCCACTTT.

A few counts support this clonotype. The rearrangement joins TRBV9 to TRBJ1-2; TRBD1 matches at 7 bases. V shed 0 bases, J shed 6 bases, and the junction held 2 bases outside the gene matches. From germline, CDR1 is SGDLS and CDR2 YYNGEE. This CDR3 is built from 13 residues. The CDR3 nucleotides are TGTGCCAGCAGCGTAGGGACAGGCCATGGCTACACCTTC. Amino acid sequence: CASSVGTGHGYTF.

The chain joins TRBV24-1 to TRBJ2-1, with 9 bases lining up with TRBD2. The CDR3 has 17 amino acids. J lost 3 bases, V lost 3 bases, and 8 bases had no gene match. CDR1 and CDR2 from the germline V gene are KGHDR and SFDVKD. CDR3 nucleotides: TGTGCCACCAGTGATGCGGGGGTAGCGGGAGACTACAATGAGCAGTTCTTC. It yields the protein CATSDAGVAGDYNEQFF.

This clonotype was observed at least ten times. CDR3 protein: CASSGETRTAFF. CDR3 DNA: TGTGCCAGCAGCGGTGAGACTAGAACGGCCTTCTTC. V is TRBV9 and J is TRBJ2-1, with D possibly TRBD2 on 6 matching bases. Trimming left V 3 bases short and J 16 bases short, with 17 bases between. Germline V lookup: CDR1 SGDLS, CDR2 YYNGEE. The CDR3 totals 12 residues.

The gene calls are TRBV6-5 and TRBJ1-1; no clear D. Trimming stripped 5 bases from V and 0 bases from J, with 16 bases between. In germline, CDR1 is MNHEY, CDR2 SVGAGI. CDR3 size: 16 residues. In DNA, the CDR3 is TGTGCCAGCAGTCCGAGGTTCGGGATATTGAACACTGAAGCTTTCTTT. It yields the protein CASSPRFGILNTEAFF.

This clonotype showed up just a few times. The chain uses TRBV12-3 or TRBV12-4 and TRBJ2-2, with no clear D. The length of the CDR3 is 16 residues. V lost 5 bases and J lost 1, with 14 bases in between. For the CDR3, the DNA is TGTGCCAGCAGTCCCCGAGGAGCCCGGAACACCGGGGAGCTGTTTTTT. Protein sequence: CASSPRGARNTGELFF.

At least ten counts were recorded for this clonotype. J is TRBJ2-7 and V is TRBV20-1, with D tentatively TRBD1 (6 bases). Germline CDR1 and CDR2: DFQATT and SNEGSKA (reference sequence). Trimming removed 6 bases from V and 1 base from J, with 13 bases in between. The CDR3 contains 13 residues. In DNA, the CDR3 is TGCAGTGCCGAGACAGGTATATCCTACGAGCAGTACTTC. Translating gives CSAETGISYEQYF.

V usage is TRBV27 and J usage is TRBJ2-7, with 9 bases lining up with TRBD2. The CDR3 is made up of 14 amino acids. Per the germline V gene, CDR1 is MNHEY and CDR2 is SMNVEV (reference sequence). V dropped 8 bases and J dropped 1; count of bases not matched to a gene: 6. CDR3 residues: CASALAGPSYEQYF. In DNA form, the CDR3 reads TGTGCCAGCGCCCTAGCGGGACCATCCTACGAGCAGTACTTC.

This clonotype came up a few times. This rearrangement joins TRBV20-1 to TRBJ2-7; D is possibly TRBD1 (6 bases). V lost 4 bases and J 6 bases, leaving 13 bases between the germline ends. This CDR3 has 12 amino acids. The V gene's germline CDR1 is DFQATT and CDR2 SNEGSKA (reference sequence). CDR3 in DNA: TGCAGTGCTACAGGGGTTTCTACCGAGCAGTACTTC. Protein sequence: CSATGVSTEQYF.

In this sample, this clonotype turned up a few times. The V and J genes are TRBV12-3 or TRBV12-4 and TRBJ1-3; 9 nucleotides match TRBD1. The length of the CDR3 is 16 residues. J was trimmed by 1 base and V by 5 bases; bases with no gene match: 6. The CDR3, as DNA: TGTGCCAGCAGTCCCGGGACAGGGATATCTGGAAACACCATATATTTT. Amino acid sequence: CASSPGTGISGNTIYF.

This clonotype occurred many times. J is TRBJ1-2 and V is TRBV28; D is ambiguous. The CDR3 consists of 13 residues. CDR1 is MDHEN, CDR2 SYDVKM, per germline. Trimming shortened V by 8 bases and J by 8 bases, and 18 bases separated the two germline ends. In nucleotides, the CDR3 is TGTGCCAGCGGCCGGAGATTGGCGGAAGGCTACACCTTC. It translates to CASGRRLAEGYTF.

This clonotype came up many times. V and J are TRBV20-1 and TRBJ1-1; TRBD1 might be the D (5 bases). This CDR3 is built from 16 residues. The germline CDR1 and CDR2 sequences are DFQATT and SNEGSKA (reference sequence). With 0 bases removed from V and 0 bases from J, the gap between germline ends came to 14 bases. The CDR3 loop is CSARDGWGSLNTEAFF. CDR3 coding DNA: TGCAGTGCTAGAGATGGATGGGGCAGCTTGAACACTGAAGCTTTCTTT.

This clonotype was found a few times. The chain recombines TRBV6-2 or TRBV6-3 with TRBJ2-7; D may be TRBD2 (6 bases). Trimming removed 8 bases at V and 2 bases at J, with 16 bases between. CDR3 length: 14 residues. Germline values: CDR1 MNHEY, CDR2 SVGEGT. DNA of the CDR3: TGTGCCAGCGGGAGCGGAGGGAGGACCTACGAGCAGTACTTC. This sequence encodes CASGSGGRTYEQYF.

V gene TRBV28 combines with J gene TRBJ2-1, with D perhaps matching TRBD1 (5 bases). The ends were cut back, 2 bases at V and 8 bases at J, with 28 bases in the middle. CDR1 MDHEN and CDR2 SYDVKM come from the germline V gene. The CDR3 has 19 residues. CDR3 loop: CASSLPPGKLGATGHEQFF. For the CDR3, the DNA is TGTGCCAGCAGTTTACCCCCTGGCAAATTAGGGGCGACTGGCCATGAGCAGTTCTTC.

The rearrangement links TRBV10-3 to TRBJ1-1; 10 nucleotides align to TRBD1. CDR3 length equals 14 residues. Losses at the gene ends were 5 bases for V and 7 bases for J; bases not matched to a gene: 7. CDR1 and CDR2 from the germline V gene are ENHRY and SYGVKD. CDR3 nucleotide sequence: TGTGCCATCAGTTTGACAGGGGGCGCAGGTGAAGCTTTCTTT. Translating it yields CAISLTGGAGEAFF.

This clonotype has ten or more counts. This chain uses TRBV7-9 with TRBJ1-5, with D perhaps matching TRBD1 (5 bases). This CDR3 has 14 residues. V gave up 4 bases and J gave up 6 bases, with 13 bases separating them. Germline CDR1 SEHNR, CDR2 FQNEAQ (reference sequence). CDR3 sequence: CASSSPGQAQPQHF. Here the CDR3 DNA reads TGTGCCAGCAGCTCACCGGGGCAGGCTCAGCCCCAGCATTTT.